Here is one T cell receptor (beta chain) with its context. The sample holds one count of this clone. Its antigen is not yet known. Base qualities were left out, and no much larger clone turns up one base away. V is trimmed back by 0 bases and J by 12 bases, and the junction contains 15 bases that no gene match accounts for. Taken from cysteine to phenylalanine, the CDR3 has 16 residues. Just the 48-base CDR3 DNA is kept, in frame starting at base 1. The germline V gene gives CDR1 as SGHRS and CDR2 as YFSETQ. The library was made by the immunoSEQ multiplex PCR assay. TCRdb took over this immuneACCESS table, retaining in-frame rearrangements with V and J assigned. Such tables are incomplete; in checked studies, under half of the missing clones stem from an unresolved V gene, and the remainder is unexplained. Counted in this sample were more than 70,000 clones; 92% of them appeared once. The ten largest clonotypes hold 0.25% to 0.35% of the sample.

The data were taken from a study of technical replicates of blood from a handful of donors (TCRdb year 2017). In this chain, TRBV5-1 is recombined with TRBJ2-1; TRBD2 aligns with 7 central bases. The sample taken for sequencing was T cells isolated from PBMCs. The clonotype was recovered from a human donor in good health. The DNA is TGCGCCAGCAGCTTGGACCCGCGGGAGAGCCTTCAAGGGCAGTTCTTC. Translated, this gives CASSLDPRESLQGQFF.